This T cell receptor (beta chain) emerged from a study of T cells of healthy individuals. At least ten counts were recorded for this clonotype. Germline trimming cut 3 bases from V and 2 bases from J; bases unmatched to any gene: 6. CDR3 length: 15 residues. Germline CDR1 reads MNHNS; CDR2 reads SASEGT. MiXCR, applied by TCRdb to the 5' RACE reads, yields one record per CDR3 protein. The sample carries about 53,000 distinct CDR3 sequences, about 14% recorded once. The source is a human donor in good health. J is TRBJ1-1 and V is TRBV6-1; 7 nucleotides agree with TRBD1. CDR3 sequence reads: CASSDYGTDNTEAFF. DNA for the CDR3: TGTGCCAGCAGTGACTACGGGACAGATAACACTGAAGCTTTCTTT.